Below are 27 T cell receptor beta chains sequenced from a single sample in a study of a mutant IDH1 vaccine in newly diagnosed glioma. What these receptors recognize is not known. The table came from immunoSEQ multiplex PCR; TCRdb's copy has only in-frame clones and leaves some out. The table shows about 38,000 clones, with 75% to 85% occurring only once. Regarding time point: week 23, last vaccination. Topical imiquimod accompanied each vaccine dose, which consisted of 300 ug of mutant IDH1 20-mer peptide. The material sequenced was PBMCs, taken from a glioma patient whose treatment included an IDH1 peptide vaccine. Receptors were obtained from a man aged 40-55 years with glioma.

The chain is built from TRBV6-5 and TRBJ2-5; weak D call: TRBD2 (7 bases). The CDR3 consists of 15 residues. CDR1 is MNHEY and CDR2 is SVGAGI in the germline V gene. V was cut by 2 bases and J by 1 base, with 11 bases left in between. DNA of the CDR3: TGTGCCAGCAGTTACGGGGGGGGGCCCCAAGAGACCCAGTACTTC. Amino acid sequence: CASSYGGGPQETQYF.

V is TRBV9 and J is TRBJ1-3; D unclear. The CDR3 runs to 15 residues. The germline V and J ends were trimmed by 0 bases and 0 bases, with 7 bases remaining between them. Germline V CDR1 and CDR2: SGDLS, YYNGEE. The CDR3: CASSVDPYSGNTIYF. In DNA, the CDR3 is TGTGCCAGCAGCGTAGATCCCTACTCTGGAAACACCATATATTTT.

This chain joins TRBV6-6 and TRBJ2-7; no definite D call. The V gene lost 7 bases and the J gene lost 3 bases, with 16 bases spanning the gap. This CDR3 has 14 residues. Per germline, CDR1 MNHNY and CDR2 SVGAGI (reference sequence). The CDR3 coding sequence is TGTGCCAGCACCCCCTCGGGCTCCCGCTACGAGCAGTACTTC. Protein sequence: CASTPSGSRYEQYF.

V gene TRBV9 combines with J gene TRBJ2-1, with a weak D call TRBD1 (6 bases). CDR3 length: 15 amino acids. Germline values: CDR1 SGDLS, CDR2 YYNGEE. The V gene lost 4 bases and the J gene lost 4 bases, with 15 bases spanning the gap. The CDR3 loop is CASSKQGLLYNEQFF. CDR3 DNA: TGTGCCAGCAGCAAACAGGGTCTCCTTTACAATGAGCAGTTCTTC.

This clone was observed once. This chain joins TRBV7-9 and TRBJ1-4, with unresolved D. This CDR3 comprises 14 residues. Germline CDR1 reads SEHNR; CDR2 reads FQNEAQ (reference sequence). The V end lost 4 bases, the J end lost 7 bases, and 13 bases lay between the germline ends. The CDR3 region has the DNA TGTGCCAGCAGCTCGATCGATAGGGTTGAAAAACTGTTTTTT. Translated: CASSSIDRVEKLFF.

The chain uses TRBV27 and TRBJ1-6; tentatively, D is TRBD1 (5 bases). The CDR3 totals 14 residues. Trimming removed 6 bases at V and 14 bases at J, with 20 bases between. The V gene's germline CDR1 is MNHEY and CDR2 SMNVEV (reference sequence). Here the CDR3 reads CASSPSRGPFTLHF. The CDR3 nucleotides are TGTGCCAGCAGCCCCTCCCGGGGCCCCTTCACCCTCCACTTT.

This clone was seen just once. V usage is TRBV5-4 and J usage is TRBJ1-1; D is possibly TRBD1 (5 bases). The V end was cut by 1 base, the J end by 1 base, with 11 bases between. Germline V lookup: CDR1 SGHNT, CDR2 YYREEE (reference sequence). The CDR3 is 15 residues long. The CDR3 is CASSLIRGPNTEAFF. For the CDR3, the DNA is TGTGCCAGCAGCTTGATAAGGGGTCCGAACACTGAAGCTTTCTTT.

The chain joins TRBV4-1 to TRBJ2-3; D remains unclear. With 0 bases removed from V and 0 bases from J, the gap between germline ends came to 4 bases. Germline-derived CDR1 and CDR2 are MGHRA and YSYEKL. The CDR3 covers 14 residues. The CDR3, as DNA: TGCGCCAGCAGCCAAGATCGGAGCACAGATACGCAGTATTTT. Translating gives CASSQDRSTDTQYF.

CDR3 protein: CASMAGDRGSTYEQYF. The CDR3 DNA reads as TGTGCCAGTATGGCGGGGGACAGGGGGTCTACCTACGAGCAGTACTTC. The chain carries TRBV19 and TRBJ2-7, with 11 bases that match TRBD1. CDR1 LNHDA and CDR2 SQIVND come from the germline V gene (reference sequence). The CDR3 runs to 16 residues. J lost 2 bases, V lost 7 bases, and 10 bases had no gene match.

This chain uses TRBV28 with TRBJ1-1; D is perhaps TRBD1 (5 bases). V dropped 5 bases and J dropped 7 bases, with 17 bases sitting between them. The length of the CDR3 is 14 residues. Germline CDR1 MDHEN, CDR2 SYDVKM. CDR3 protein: CASSTPGVQLEAFF. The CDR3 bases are TGTGCCAGCAGTACCCCGGGGGTACAGCTTGAAGCTTTCTTT.

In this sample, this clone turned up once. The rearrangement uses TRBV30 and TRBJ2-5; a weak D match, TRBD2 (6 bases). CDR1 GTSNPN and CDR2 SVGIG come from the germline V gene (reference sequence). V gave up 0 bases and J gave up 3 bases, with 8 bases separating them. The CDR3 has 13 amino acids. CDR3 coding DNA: TGTGCCTGGAGTGTCTGGACTAAAGAGACCCAGTACTTC. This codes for CAWSVWTKETQYF.

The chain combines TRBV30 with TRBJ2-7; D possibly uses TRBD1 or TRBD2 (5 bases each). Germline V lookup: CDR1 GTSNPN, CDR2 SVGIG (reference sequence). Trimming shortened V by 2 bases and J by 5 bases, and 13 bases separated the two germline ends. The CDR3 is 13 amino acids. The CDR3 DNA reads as TGTGCCTGGAGTTGGTCAGGGACCCACGAGCAGTACTTC. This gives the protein CAWSWSGTHEQYF. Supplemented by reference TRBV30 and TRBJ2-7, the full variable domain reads SQTIHQWPATLVQPVGSPLSLECTVEGTSNPNLYWYRQAAGRGLQLLFYSVGIGQISSEVPQNLSASRPQDRQFILSSKKLLLSDSGFYLCAWSWSGTHEQYFGPGTRLTVT.

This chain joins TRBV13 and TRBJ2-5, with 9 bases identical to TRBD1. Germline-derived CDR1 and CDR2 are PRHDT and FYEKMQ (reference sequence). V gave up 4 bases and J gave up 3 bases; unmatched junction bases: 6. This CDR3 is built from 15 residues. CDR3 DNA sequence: TGTGCCAGCAGCTCCCAGGGACAGGGAGAAGAGACCCAGTACTTC. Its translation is CASSSQGQGEETQYF.

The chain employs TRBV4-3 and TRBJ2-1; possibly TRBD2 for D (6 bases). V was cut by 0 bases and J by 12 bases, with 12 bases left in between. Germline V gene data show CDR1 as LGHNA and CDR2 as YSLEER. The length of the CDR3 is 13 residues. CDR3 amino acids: CASSQDWGVGQFF. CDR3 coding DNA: TGCGCCAGCAGCCAAGATTGGGGGGTGGGGCAGTTCTTC.

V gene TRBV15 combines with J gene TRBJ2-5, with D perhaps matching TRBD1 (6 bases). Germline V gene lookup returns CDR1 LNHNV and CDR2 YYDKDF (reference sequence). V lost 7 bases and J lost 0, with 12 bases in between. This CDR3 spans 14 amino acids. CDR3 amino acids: CATTAGADQETQYF. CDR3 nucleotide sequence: TGTGCCACCACGGCAGGGGCGGACCAAGAGACCCAGTACTTC.

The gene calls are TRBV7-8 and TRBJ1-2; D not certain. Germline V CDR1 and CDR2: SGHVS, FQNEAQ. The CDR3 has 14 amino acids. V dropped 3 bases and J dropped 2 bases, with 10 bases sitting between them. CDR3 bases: TGTGCCAGCAGCTTCGAGACTCCGAACTATGGCTACACCTTC. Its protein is CASSFETPNYGYTF.

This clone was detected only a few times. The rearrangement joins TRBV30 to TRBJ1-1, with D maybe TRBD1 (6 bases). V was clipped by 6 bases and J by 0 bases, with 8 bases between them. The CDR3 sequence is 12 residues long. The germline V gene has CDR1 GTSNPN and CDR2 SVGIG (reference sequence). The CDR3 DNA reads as TGTGCCTGCGGACAGATGAACACTGAAGCTTTCTTT. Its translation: CACGQMNTEAFF.

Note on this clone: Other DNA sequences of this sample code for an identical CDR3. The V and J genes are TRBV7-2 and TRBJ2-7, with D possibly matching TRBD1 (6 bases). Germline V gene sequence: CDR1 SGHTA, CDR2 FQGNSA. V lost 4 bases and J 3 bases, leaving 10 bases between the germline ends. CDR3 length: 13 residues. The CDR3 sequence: CASSSPDSYEQYF. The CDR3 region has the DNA TGTGCCAGCAGCTCCCCGGACAGCTACGAGCAGTACTTC.

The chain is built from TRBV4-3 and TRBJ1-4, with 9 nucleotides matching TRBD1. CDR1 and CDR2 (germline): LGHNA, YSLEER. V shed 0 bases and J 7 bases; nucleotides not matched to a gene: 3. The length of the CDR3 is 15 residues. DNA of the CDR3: TGCGCCAGCAGCCAAGAGAGGACAGGGGTTGAAAAACTGTTTTTT. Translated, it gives CASSQERTGVEKLFF.

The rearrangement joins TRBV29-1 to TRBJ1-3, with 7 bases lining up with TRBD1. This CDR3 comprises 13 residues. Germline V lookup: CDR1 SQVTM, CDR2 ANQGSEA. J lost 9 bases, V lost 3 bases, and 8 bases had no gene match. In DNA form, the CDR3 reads TGCAGCGTTGATTGGTTACAGGGGTCCACCATATATTTT. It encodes CSVDWLQGSTIYF.

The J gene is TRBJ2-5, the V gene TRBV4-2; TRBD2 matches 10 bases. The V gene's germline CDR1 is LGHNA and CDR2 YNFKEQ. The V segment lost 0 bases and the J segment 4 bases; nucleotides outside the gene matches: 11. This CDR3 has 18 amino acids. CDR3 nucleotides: TGTGCCAGCAGCCAAGAATTCCAAGCGGGGGGGCCGTTAGAGACCCAGTACTTC. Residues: CASSQEFQAGGPLETQYF.

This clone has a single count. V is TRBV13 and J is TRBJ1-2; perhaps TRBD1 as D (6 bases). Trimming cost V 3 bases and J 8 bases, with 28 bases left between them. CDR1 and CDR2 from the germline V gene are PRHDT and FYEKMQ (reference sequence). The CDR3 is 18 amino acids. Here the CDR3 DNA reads TGTGCCAGCAGCTTTTCCTCCCGCTTCGCAGGGGTAATAGGAGGCTACACCTTC. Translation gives CASSFSSRFAGVIGGYTF.

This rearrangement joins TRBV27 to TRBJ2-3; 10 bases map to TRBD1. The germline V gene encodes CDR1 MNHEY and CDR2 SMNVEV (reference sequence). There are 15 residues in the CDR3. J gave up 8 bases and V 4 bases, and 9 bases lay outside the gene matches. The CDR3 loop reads CASSWGTGEFGTQYF. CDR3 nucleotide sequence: TGTGCCAGCAGTTGGGGGACAGGGGAATTTGGTACGCAGTATTTT.

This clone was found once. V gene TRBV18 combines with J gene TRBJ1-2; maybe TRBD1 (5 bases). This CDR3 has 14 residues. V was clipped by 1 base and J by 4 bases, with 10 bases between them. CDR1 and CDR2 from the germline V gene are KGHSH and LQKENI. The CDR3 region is CASSPLKQVYGYTF. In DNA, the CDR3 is TGTGCCAGCTCACCACTAAAACAGGTCTATGGCTACACCTTC.

The CDR3 DNA reads TGTGCCACAGGGGGGCAGTTCTTC. It translates to CATGGQFF. This chain connects TRBV2 to TRBJ2-1; 7 bases match TRBD1. The CDR3 covers 8 residues. V was pared by 10 bases and J by 12 bases, with 0 bases of the junction left unmatched. Per the germline V gene, CDR1 is SNHLY and CDR2 is FYNNEI.

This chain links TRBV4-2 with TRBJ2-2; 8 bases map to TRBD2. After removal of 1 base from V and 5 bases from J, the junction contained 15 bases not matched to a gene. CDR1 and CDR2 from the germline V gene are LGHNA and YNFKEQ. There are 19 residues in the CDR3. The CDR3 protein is CASSQAWVGLAGETGELFF. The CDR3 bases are TGTGCCAGCAGCCAAGCATGGGTAGGGCTAGCGGGTGAGACCGGGGAGCTGTTTTTT.

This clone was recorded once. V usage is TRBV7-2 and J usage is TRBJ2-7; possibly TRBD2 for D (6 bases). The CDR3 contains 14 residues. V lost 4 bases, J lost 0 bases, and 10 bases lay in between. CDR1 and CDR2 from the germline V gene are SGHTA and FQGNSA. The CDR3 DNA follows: TGTGCCAGCAGCTACCGGGACTTCTCCTACGAGCAGTACTTC. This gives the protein CASSYRDFSYEQYF.